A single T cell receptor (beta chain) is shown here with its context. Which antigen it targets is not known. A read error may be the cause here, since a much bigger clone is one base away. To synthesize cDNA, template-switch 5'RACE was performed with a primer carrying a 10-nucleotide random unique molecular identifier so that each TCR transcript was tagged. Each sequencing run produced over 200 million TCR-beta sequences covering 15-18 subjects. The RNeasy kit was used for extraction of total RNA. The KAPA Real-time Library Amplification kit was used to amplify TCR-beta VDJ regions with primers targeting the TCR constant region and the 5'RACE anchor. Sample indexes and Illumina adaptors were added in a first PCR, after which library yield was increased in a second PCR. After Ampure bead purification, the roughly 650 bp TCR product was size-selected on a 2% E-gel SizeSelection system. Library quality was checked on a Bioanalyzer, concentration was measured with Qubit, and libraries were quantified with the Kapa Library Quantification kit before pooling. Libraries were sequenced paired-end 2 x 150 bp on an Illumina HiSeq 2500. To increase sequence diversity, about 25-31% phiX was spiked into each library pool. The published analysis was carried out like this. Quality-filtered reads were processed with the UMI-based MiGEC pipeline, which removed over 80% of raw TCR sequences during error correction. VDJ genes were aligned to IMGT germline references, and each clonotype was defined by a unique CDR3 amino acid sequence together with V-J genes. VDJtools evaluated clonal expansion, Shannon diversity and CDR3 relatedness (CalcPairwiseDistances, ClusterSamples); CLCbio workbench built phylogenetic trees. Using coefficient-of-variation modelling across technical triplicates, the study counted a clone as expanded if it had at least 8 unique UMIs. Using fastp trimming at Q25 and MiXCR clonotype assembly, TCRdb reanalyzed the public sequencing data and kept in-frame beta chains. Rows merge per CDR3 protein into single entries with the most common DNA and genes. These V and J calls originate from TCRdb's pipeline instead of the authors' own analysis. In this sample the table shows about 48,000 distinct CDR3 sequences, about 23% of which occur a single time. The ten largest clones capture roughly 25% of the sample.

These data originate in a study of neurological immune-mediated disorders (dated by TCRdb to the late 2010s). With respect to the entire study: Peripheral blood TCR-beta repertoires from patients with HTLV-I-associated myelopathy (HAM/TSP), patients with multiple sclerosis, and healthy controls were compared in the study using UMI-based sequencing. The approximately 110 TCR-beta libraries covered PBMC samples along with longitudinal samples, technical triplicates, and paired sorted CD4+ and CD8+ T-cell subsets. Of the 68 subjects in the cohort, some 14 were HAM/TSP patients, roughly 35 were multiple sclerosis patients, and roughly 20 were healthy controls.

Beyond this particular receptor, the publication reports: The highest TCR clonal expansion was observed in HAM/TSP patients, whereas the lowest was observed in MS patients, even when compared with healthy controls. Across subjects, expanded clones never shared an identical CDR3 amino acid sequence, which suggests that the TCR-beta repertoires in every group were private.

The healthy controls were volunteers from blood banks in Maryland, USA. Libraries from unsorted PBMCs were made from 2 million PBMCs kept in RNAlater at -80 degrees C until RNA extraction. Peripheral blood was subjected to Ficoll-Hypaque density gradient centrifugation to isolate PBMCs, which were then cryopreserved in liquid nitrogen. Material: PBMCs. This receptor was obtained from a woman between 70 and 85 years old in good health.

CDR3 protein: CSARTSGSWDELFF. In nucleotide form, the sequence is TGCAGTGCCCGGACTAGCGGGAGTTGGGATGAGCTGTTCTTC. The chain joins TRBV20-1 to TRBJ2-1, with 13 junctional bases fitting TRBD2. The germline V gene encodes CDR1 DFQATT and CDR2 SNEGSKA (reference sequence). Including cysteine and phenylalanine, the CDR3 has 14 amino acids. Just the 42-base CDR3 DNA is kept, in frame starting at base 1.